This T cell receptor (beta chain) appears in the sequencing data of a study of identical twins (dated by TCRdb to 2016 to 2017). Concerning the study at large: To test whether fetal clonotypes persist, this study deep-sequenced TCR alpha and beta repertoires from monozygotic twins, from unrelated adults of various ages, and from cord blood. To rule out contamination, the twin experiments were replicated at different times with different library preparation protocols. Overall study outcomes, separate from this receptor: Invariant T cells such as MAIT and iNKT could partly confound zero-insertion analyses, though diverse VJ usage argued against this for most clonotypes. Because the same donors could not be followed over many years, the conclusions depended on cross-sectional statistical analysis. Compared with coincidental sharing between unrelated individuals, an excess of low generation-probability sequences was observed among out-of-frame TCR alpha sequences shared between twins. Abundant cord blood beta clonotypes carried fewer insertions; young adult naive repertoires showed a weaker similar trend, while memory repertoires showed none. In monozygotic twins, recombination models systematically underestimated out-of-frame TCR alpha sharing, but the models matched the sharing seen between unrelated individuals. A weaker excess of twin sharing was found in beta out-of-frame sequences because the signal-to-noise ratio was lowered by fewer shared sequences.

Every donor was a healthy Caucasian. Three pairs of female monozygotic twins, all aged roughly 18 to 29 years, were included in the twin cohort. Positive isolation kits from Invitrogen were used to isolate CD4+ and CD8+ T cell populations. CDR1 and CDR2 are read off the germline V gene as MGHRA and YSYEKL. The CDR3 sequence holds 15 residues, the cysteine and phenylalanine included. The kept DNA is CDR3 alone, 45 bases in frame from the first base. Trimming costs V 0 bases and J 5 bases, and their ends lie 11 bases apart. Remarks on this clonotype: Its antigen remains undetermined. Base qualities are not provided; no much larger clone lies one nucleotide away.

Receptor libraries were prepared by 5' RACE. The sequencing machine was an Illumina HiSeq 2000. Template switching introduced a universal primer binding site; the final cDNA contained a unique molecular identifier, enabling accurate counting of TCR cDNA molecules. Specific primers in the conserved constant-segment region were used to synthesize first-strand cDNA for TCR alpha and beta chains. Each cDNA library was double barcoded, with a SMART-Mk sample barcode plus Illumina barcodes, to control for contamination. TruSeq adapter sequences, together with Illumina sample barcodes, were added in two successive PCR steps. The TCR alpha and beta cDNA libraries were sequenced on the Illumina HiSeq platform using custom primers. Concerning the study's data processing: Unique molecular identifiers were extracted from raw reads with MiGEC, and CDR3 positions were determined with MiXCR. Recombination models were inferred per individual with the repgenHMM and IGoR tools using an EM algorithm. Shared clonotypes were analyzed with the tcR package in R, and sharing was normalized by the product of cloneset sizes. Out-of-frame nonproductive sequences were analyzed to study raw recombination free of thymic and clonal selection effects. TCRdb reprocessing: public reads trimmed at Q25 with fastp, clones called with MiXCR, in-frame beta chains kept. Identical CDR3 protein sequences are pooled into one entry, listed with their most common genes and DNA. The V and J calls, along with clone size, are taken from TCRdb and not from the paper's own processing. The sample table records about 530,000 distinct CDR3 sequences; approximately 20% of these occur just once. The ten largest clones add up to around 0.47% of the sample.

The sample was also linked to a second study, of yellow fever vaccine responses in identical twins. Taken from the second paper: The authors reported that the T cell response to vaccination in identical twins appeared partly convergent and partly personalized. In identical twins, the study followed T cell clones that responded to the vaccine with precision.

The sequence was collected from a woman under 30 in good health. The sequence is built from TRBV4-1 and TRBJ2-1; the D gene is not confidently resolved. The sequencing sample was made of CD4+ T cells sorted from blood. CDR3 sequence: CASSQEGISNNEQFF. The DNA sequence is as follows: TGCGCCAGCAGCCAAGAAGGGATCAGCAACAATGAGCAGTTCTTC.